This T cell receptor (beta chain) is drawn from a study of cytomegalovirus exposure and HLA in healthy donors. Study observations and caveats: The investigators catalogued about 170 TCR beta chains as cytomegalovirus-associated. Sequences of the TCR beta chain were said to predict the HLA-A and HLA-B alleles of most subjects accurately.

It was with 60 Vbeta and 13 Jbeta primers that the PCR ran. Sequencing used immunoSEQ multiplex PCR; TCRdb keeps in-frame clones, though not all of them. The table records roughly 290,000 clones, 80% of them present only once. The CDR3 totals 13 residues. The V gene lost 4 bases and the J gene lost 3 bases, with 12 bases spanning the gap. CDR1 and CDR2 from the germline V gene are SQVTM and ANQGSEA. This clone was seen only a few times. Its antigen is not known. The rearrangement uses TRBV29-1 and TRBJ1-2; possible D gene TRBD1, 6 bases. The sequencing input was PBMCs. This clonotype was obtained from a girl aged 2 to 10 in good health and CMV-seronegative. The CDR3 loop is CSVGPHRDYGYTF. CDR3 DNA: TGCAGCGTTGGCCCCCACAGGGACTATGGCTACACCTTC. Drawing the rest from reference TRBV29-1 and TRBJ1-2, the complete variable domain is SAVISQKPSRDICQRGTSLTIQCQVDSQVTMMFWYRQQPGQSLTLIATANQGSEATYESGFVIDKFPISRPNLTFSTLTVSNMSPEDSSIYLCSVGPHRDYGYTFGSGTRLTVV.